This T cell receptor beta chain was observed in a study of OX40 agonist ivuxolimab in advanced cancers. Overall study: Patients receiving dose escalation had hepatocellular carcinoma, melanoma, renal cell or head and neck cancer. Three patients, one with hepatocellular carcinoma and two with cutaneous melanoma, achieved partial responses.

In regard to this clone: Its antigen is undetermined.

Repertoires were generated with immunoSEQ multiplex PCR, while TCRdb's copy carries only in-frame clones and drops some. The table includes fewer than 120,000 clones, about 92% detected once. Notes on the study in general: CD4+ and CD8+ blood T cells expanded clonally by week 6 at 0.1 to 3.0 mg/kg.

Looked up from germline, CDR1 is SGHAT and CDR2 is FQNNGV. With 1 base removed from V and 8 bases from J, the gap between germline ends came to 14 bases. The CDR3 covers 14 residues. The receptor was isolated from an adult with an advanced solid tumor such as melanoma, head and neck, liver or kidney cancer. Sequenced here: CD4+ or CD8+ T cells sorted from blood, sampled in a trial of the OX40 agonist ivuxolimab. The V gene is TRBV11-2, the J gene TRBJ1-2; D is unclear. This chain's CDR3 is CASSLGWGYGGYTF. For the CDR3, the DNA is TGTGCCAGCAGCTTAGGGTGGGGATACGGAGGCTACACCTTC.